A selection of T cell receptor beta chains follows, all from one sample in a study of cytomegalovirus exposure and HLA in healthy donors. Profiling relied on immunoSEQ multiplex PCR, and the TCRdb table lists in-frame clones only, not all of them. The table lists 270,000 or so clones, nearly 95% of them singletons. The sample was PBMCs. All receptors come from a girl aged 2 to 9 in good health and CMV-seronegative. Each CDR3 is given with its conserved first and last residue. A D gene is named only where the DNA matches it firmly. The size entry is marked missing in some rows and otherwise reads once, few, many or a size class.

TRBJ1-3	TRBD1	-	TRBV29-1	CSGQGAGGNTIYF	TGCAGCGGACAGGGGGCAGGAGGAAACACCATATATTTT
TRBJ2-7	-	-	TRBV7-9	CASSLGLSYEQYF	TGTGCCAGCAGCTTAGGACTCTCCTACGAGCAGTACTTC
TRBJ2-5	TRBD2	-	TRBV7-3	CASSPIAGRIQETQYF	TGTGCCAGCAGCCCGATAGCGGGGCGGATCCAAGAGACCCAGTACTTC
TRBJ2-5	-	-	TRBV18	CASSPPSQGGTQYF	TGTGCCAGCTCACCACCCAGCCAGGGTGGGACCCAGTACTTC
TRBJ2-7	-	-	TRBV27	CASSLGAATASYEQYF	TGTGCCAGCAGTTTGGGGGCCGCGACTGCCTCCTACGAGCAGTACTTC
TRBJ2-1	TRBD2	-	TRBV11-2	CASSSDSGRWYNEQFF	TGTGCCAGCAGCTCCGATAGCGGGAGGTGGTACAATGAGCAGTTCTTC
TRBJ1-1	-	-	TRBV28	CASSLSTEAFF	TGTGCCAGCAGTTTGAGCACTGAAGCTTTCTTT
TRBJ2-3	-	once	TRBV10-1	CASTPTLGGDTQYF	TGCGCCAGCACCCCAACCCTGGGGGGAGATACGCAGTATTTT
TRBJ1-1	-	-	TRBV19	CASSILDRNTEAFF	TGTGCCAGTAGTATTCTAGACAGGAACACTGAAGCTTTCTTT
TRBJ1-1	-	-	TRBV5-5	CASSADLNTEAFF	TGTGCCAGCAGCGCCGACTTGAACACTGAAGCTTTCTTT
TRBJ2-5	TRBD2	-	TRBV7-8	CASSFGGQETQYF	TGTGCCAGCAGCTTCGGGGGGCAAGAGACCCAGTACTTC
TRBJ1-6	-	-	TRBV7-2	CASSFGTNLGHSPLHF	TGTGCCAGCAGTTTTGGGACAAATTTAGGGCATTCACCCCTCCACTTT
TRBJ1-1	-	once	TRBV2	CASGRGILNTEAFF	TGTGCCAGCGGGCGAGGGATATTGAACACTGAAGCTTTCTTT
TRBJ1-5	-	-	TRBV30	CAWSRADYRDSNQPQHF	TGTGCCTGGAGTAGGGCGGACTACCGAGATAGCAATCAGCCCCAGCATTTT
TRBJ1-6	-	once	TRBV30	CACHRESSYNSPLHF	TGTGCCTGCCACAGGGAATCCTCCTATAATTCACCCCTCCACTTT
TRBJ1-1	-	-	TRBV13	CASSLGPGPHEAFF	TGTGCCAGCAGCTTAGGCCCGGGTCCCCATGAAGCTTTCTTT
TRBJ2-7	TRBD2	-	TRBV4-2	CASSPSWTSGRSEQYF	TGTGCCAGCAGCCCCTCGTGGACTAGCGGGAGGAGCGAGCAGTACTTC